This passage covers 11 T cell receptor beta chains from one sample sequenced in a study of T-cell reconstitution after alpha-beta-depleted transplantation in children. TCRbeta library construction was performed incorporating unique molecular identifiers. TCRdb called the PCR reads again in MiXCR, with one record for every CDR3 protein. This sample has hundreds of thousands of distinct CDR3 sequences, with 15% to 20% found just once. The source was PBMCs, mostly from graft donor cells, collected 360 days after TCRalphabeta/CD19-depleted stem cell transplant. The receptors stem from a boy less than two years old who had a stem cell transplant for Wiskott-Aldrich syndrome, so the T cells may come from the graft donor.

This clonotype was detected a few times. The V gene is TRBV28, the J gene TRBJ1-5, with D perhaps matching TRBD1 (6 bases). From germline, CDR1 is MDHEN and CDR2 SYDVKM. Trimming took off 7 bases at V and 9 bases at J, with 16 bases between the two ends. The CDR3 totals 13 residues. The CDR3 region has the DNA TGTGCCAGCAAGGACAGACTTAGGGGGCCCCAGCATTTT. Translating it yields CASKDRLRGPQHF. Filled out from reference TRBV28 and TRBJ1-5, the complete variable domain reads DVKVTQSSRYLVKRTGEKVFLECVQDMDHENMFWYRQDPGLGLRLIYFSYDVKMKEKGDIPEGYSVSREKKERFSLILESASTNQTSMYLCASKDRLRGPQHFGDGTRLSIL.

Only a few counts were recorded for this clonotype. This chain connects TRBV19 to TRBJ1-1, with D possibly being TRBD1 (5 bases). This CDR3 comprises 12 residues. The germline V gene has CDR1 LNHDA and CDR2 SQIVND (reference sequence). V was cut by 6 bases and J by 10 bases, with 15 bases left in between. The DNA for the CDR3 is TGTGCCAGTAGCATTCTCGGGGCGAGAGCTTTCTTT. Its protein is CASSILGARAFF.

V and J are TRBV7-8 and TRBJ2-7, with TRBD1 matching 10 bases. Germline values: CDR1 SGHVS, CDR2 FQNEAQ. The trim removed 1 base at V and 3 bases at J, leaving 6 bases unmatched. The CDR3 length is 16 residues. The CDR3: CASSLVGQGRYYEQYF. The DNA of the CDR3 is TGTGCCAGCAGCTTAGTGGGACAGGGGAGGTACTACGAGCAGTACTTC. The full variable domain, in which reference TRBV7-8 and TRBJ2-7 provide the parts outside the CDR3, is GAGVSQSPRYKVAKRGQDVALRCDPISGHVSLFWYQQALGQGPEFLTYFQNEAQLDKSGLPSDRFFAERPEGSVSTLKIQRTQQEDSAVYLCASSLVGQGRYYEQYFGPGTRLTVT.

The chain couples TRBV21-1 to TRBJ1-1. TRBV21-1 has pseudogene status. The CDR3 is 12 amino acids. The CDR3 DNA sequence: TGTGCCAGCAGCAAAGGGAAGACTGAAGCTTTCTTT. Translation gives CASSKGKTEAFF.

This clonotype was seen only a few times. The rearrangement links TRBV10-3 to TRBJ2-2; D might be TRBD1 (5 bases). Germline-derived CDR1 and CDR2 are ENHRY and SYGVKD. This CDR3 spans 14 amino acids. The V and J ends lost 8 bases and 1 base respectively, with 11 bases between them. The CDR3 protein is CAIAGKVNTGELFF. For the CDR3, the DNA is TGTGCCATCGCAGGGAAGGTGAACACCGGGGAGCTGTTTTTT.

V usage is TRBV20-1 and J usage is TRBJ2-7; 8 positions match TRBD1. Germline V gene sequence: CDR1 DFQATT, CDR2 SNEGSKA (reference sequence). This CDR3 spans 13 amino acids. J gave up 0 bases and V 6 bases, and 4 bases lay outside the gene matches. The CDR3 sequence is CSARTGPSYEQYF. The DNA of the CDR3 is TGCAGTGCCAGGACAGGGCCCTCCTACGAGCAGTACTTC.

The V gene is TRBV12-3 or TRBV12-4, the J gene TRBJ2-6, with D hard to call. Between the trimmed V and J ends, which lost 7 bases and 0 bases, there was a span of 16 bases. The CDR3 covers 17 residues. CDR3 protein: CASTTGHSISGANVLTF. The CDR3 nucleotides are TGTGCCAGCACCACGGGTCACTCGATCTCTGGGGCCAACGTCCTGACTTTC.

The chain links TRBV7-8 to TRBJ2-3; 14 nucleotides line up with TRBD2. The V and J ends lost 6 bases and 5 bases, in that order; junction bases with no gene match: 7. The CDR3 sequence is 16 residues long. Looked up from germline, CDR1 is SGHVS and CDR2 is FQNEAQ. The CDR3 DNA follows: TGTGCCAGCAGGGGACTAGCGGGAGCCCCGGGAGATACGCAGTATTTT. Residues: CASRGLAGAPGDTQYF.

This clonotype was counted only a few times. The CDR3 bases are TGCGCCAGCAGTCATGGAGGGGTAGTCTATGAGCAGTTCTTC. This gives the protein CASSHGGVVYEQFF. The chain recombines TRBV10-2 with TRBJ2-1; perhaps TRBD2 as D (6 bases). The CDR3 runs to 14 residues. V was shortened by 5 bases and J by 8 bases, with 16 bases between the two germline ends. From germline, CDR1 is WSHSY and CDR2 SAAADI.

V gene TRBV7-9 combines with J gene TRBJ2-7; D gene ambiguous. Trimming left V 8 bases short and J 2 bases short, with 10 bases between. Germline lookup yields CDR1 SEHNR and CDR2 FQNEAQ (reference sequence). This CDR3 is 12 amino acids long. The chain's CDR3 is CASGITTYEQYF. Written as DNA, the CDR3 is TGTGCCAGCGGAATCACCACCTACGAGCAGTACTTC.

Many counts were recorded for this clonotype. V gene TRBV9 combines with J gene TRBJ2-7; D might be TRBD1 or TRBD2, each matching 5 bases. The CDR3 runs to 14 residues. The ends were cut back, 7 bases at V and 2 bases at J, with 16 bases in the middle. Germline V gene lookup returns CDR1 SGDLS and CDR2 YYNGEE. DNA of the CDR3: TGTGCCAGCCGTATAAAGCTGGGACCCTACGAGCAGTACTTC. Amino acid sequence: CASRIKLGPYEQYF.